This record concerns one T cell receptor (beta chain) sequence. Its antigen has not been determined. The sample holds no much larger clone one base away, and base qualities are not on file. The data originate from a study of blood T cell repertoires in COVID-19 (dated by TCRdb to the early 2020s). For the wider study: Samples covering the acute and convalescent phases of COVID-19 were provided by collaborators in the United States, Italy and Spain. The prospective study material was composed of cDNA or gDNA derived from T cells, B-cell-depleted T cells, or PBMCs. The dataset comprised deeply sampled blood TCRbeta repertoires from subjects exposed to, actively infected with, or recovered from COVID-19. A freely available public database, intended as a resource for researchers studying the immune response to SARS-CoV-2, is where the repertoires were released. Samples were obtained from the ongoing ImmuneRACE study (first 160 participants) and from 1,254 subjects provided by 6 global collaborators. A de-identified subject ID, COVID-19 status, age in years and sex were almost always included in the sample metadata. Where HLA class I and class II types were available, the types were taken from metadata supplied by the sample provider, not from assay-based typing. Summary of the overall study and its limitations: The amount of clinical and demographic metadata varied by source and participant and was provided uncurated.

In the prospective study, participants were roughly 18 to 100 years old, resided in fewer than 25 geographic areas of the United States, and were enrolled through a virtual design. To assign participants to cohorts, the prospective study relied on clinical history that participants themselves reported in a screening survey and a study questionnaire. In the prospective study, whole blood, serum and a nasopharyngeal or oropharyngeal swab were collected from each participant by mobile phlebotomists. Participants in the prospective study had the option to provide additional blood draws and questionnaires over an approximately 2-month period. Before DNA extraction, blood samples from the prospective study were shipped at room temperature or frozen. The junction shows trimming of 2 bases on V and 0 bases on J, and the gene matches do not reach 3 bases of it. Including cysteine and phenylalanine, the CDR3 has 15 amino acids. Just CDR3 DNA is preserved here, 45 bases in frame from base 1. The germline V gene provides CDR1 KGHSH and CDR2 LQKENI.

TCRbeta CDR3 regions were amplified from genomic DNA by means of the immunoSEQ Assay, a bias-controlled multiplex PCR. As for the original processing: The number of nucleated cells in each sample was estimated from the amplification of reference gene primers within the assay. Sequence reads were collapsed and filtered to measure the absolute abundance of every unique TCRbeta CDR3 rearrangement. For each sample, productive Simpson clonality was calculated by taking the square root of Simpson's diversity index across productive rearrangements. TCRdb holds this immuneACCESS table with in-frame rearrangements only. Some clones are missing; in checked studies, unresolved V genes explain under half, and the rest has no known cause. V and J calls and clone size are copied from that table; D and trimming were computed from the DNA. Across this sample there are approximately 210,000 clones, with 80% seen only once. In total, the top ten clones hold about 4.3% of the sample.

The chain was built from TRBV18 and TRBJ2-7, with 8 bases in between that match TRBD2. The sequenced sample consisted of PBMCs or T cells enriched from blood (not recorded which). The sequence derives from a young man with acute COVID-19. CDR3 reads: CASSPTAGASYEQYF. The sequenced DNA is TGTGCCAGCTCACCAACAGCGGGGGCCTCCTACGAGCAGTACTTC. The CDR3, completed at both ends by the reference TRBV18 and TRBJ2-7 genes, gives the full variable domain NAGVMQNPRHLVRRRGQEARLRCSPMKGHSHVYWYRQLPEEGLKFMVYLQKENIIDESGMPKERFSAEFPKEGPSILRIQQVVRGDSAAYFCASSPTAGASYEQYFGPGTRLTVT.